Below, 4 T cell receptor beta chains from the same sample are listed, as sequenced in a study of T cells after posttransplantation cyclophosphamide. Only in-frame clones appear in the TCRdb table, and some are missing; sequencing was by immunoSEQ multiplex PCR. This sample has about 66,000 clones, with 93% found just once. Sequencing input: PBMCs. Source of these receptors: a woman in her twenties or thirties in good health and a related stem cell transplant donor.

The J gene is TRBJ1-4, the V gene TRBV7-9, with TRBD1 identical over 8 bases. The CDR3 runs 16 residues. Germline-derived CDR1 and CDR2 are SEHNR and FQNEAQ (reference sequence). V lost 4 bases to trimming and J lost 0 bases; unmatched junction nucleotides: 4. CDR3 region: CASSSNRGATNEKLFF. The DNA of the CDR3 is TGTGCCAGCAGCTCAAACAGGGGGGCAACTAATGAAAAACTGTTTTTT.

This sequence joins TRBV15 and TRBJ2-7; possible D gene TRBD1, 5 bases. Trimming removed 0 bases at V and 5 bases at J, with 8 bases between. The CDR3 is made up of 13 amino acids. From germline, CDR1 is LNHNV and CDR2 YYDKDF (reference sequence). The CDR3 loop is CATSRDRAHEQYF. DNA for the CDR3: TGTGCCACCAGCAGAGACAGGGCCCACGAGCAGTACTTC.

The chain employs TRBV7-6 and TRBJ2-1; 12 bases match TRBD2. CDR3 size: 17 residues. Looked up from germline, CDR1 is SGHVS and CDR2 is FNYEAQ. Germline trimming cut 2 bases from V and 4 bases from J; bases unmatched to any gene: 6. CDR3 loop: CASSLSSGGAPYNEQFF. The CDR3 DNA reads TGTGCCAGCAGCTTATCTAGCGGGGGGGCTCCTTACAATGAGCAGTTCTTC.

The rearrangement links TRBV6-1 to TRBJ1-5; D is perhaps TRBD1 (5 bases). V dropped 3 bases and J dropped 8 bases, with 5 bases sitting between them. This CDR3 region has 11 residues. Germline values: CDR1 MNHNS, CDR2 SASEGT. CDR3 DNA sequence: TGTGCCAGCAGTGACAGGGAGCCCCAGCATTTT. This translates into CASSDREPQHF.